This TCR beta chain was captured in a study of early T cells in non-severe SARS-CoV-2 infection. One entry per CDR3 protein results from TCRdb running MiXCR on the 5' RACE reads. The sample holds about 59,000 distinct CDR3 sequences, about 12% seen once. This CDR3 spans 15 amino acids. Germline assignment: CDR1 LNHDA and CDR2 SQIVND (reference sequence). The junction had 11 bases not matched to a gene; V was cut back by 8 bases and J by 3 bases. This specimen consisted of whole blood, obtained at baseline. V gene TRBV19 combines with J gene TRBJ2-3, with 7 bases lining up with TRBD1. The TCR sequence derives from an adult who was a healthcare worker with PCR-confirmed SARS-CoV-2 infection or an uninfected control (not recorded which). CDR3 loop: CASVDGTVLTDTQYF. CDR3 DNA: TGTGCCAGTGTGGACGGGACAGTCCTAACAGATACGCAGTATTTT.